Below, 21 T cell receptor beta chains from the same sample are listed, as sequenced in a study of neurological immune-mediated disorders. TCRdb called the 5' RACE reads again in MiXCR, with one record for every CDR3 protein. The sample shows fewer than 55,000 distinct CDR3 sequences, 10% of them seen only once. The time point denotes: longitudinal time-point 1 (baseline). Sequencing was performed on PBMCs. The receptor set was obtained from a woman in her thirties or forties in good health.

This clonotype was counted many times. The chain is built from TRBV7-2 and TRBJ2-1, with 12 bases identical to TRBD1. J gave up 7 bases and V 4 bases, and 5 bases lay outside the gene matches. This CDR3 has 15 residues. Germline V lookup: CDR1 SGHTA, CDR2 FQGNSA. This chain's CDR3 is CASSSRDRGRNEQFF. The CDR3, as DNA: TGTGCCAGCAGCTCCCGGGACAGGGGGCGGAATGAGCAGTTCTTC. The whole variable domain, remainder taken from reference TRBV7-2 and TRBJ2-1, is GAGVSQSPSNKVTEKGKDVELRCDPISGHTALYWYRQSLGQGLEFLIYFQGNSAPDKSGLPSDRFSAERTGGSVSTLTIQRTQQEDSAVYLCASSSRDRGRNEQFFGPGTRLTVL.

This clonotype was recorded at least ten times. The V call is TRBV5-1, the J call TRBJ2-2; TRBD2 matches at 10 bases. The junction had 2 bases not matched to a gene; V was cut back by 3 bases and J by 0 bases. CDR1 is SGHRS and CDR2 is YFSETQ in the germline V gene. The CDR3 extends over 16 amino acids. CDR3 amino acids: CASSWGTSANTGELFF. The CDR3 DNA sequence: TGCGCCAGCAGCTGGGGGACTAGCGCGAACACCGGGGAGCTGTTTTTT.

This clonotype was seen repeatedly, ten times or more. The chain links TRBV6-6 to TRBJ2-7; 7 nucleotides match TRBD1. This CDR3 has 16 amino acids. Trimming at V came to 4 bases and at J to 0 bases, leaving 9 bases not matched to a gene. Germline V gives CDR1 MNHNY, CDR2 SVGAGI (reference sequence). CDR3 amino acids: CASSFPSDRSSYEQYF. The CDR3 DNA follows: TGTGCCAGCAGTTTCCCCTCGGACAGGAGCTCCTACGAGCAGTACTTC.

This clonotype appeared many times. The chain employs TRBV20-1 and TRBJ2-1; D assignment may be TRBD1 or TRBD2 (5 bases each). The V end lost 3 bases, the J end lost 5 bases, and 14 bases lay between the germline ends. The CDR3 sequence is 14 residues long. The germline gives CDR1 DFQATT, CDR2 SNEGSKA (reference sequence). The CDR3 DNA sequence: TGCAGTGCTAGTGGGACGCGAGGAAACAATGAGCAGTTCTTC. Translated: CSASGTRGNNEQFF.

As DNA, the CDR3 is TGTGCCAGCATCGGGTTTGGGAAGACCCAGTACTTC. Translating it yields CASIGFGKTQYF. The chain joins TRBV5-6 to TRBJ2-5; unclear D gene. CDR1 SGHDT and CDR2 YYEEEE come from the germline V gene. The CDR3 loop spans 12 amino acids. Trimming shortened V by 6 bases and J by 6 bases, and 12 bases separated the two germline ends. The full variable domain, its missing parts supplied by reference TRBV5-6 and TRBJ2-5, is DAGVTQSPTHLIKTRGQQVTLRCSPKSGHDTVSWYQQALGQGPQFIFQYYEEEERQRGNFPDRFSGHQFPNYSSELNVNALLLGDSALYLCASIGFGKTQYFGPGTRLLVL.

This clonotype was recorded many times. This chain links TRBV12-3 or TRBV12-4 with TRBJ1-5, with 7 bases aligning to TRBD1. The CDR3 consists of 15 residues. V shed 4 bases and J 3 bases; nucleotides not matched to a gene: 6. The CDR3, as DNA: TGTGCCAGCAGTTCCTCGGACAGGTTCAATCAGCCCCAGCATTTT. Its translation is CASSSSDRFNQPQHF.

Many counts were recorded for this clonotype. The chain joins TRBV10-2 to TRBJ2-1; D is possibly TRBD2 (5 bases). V lost 9 bases and J lost 7, with 16 bases in between. The CDR3 has 13 amino acids. Germline CDR1 WSHSY, CDR2 SAAADI. The CDR3 DNA reads TGCGCCAGTACGGCTAGCTCTTTGAATGAGCAGTTCTTC. This translates into CASTASSLNEQFF.

This clonotype appeared many times. The genes are TRBV20-1 and TRBJ2-7, with D possibly matching TRBD1 (5 bases). Trimming took off 4 bases at V and 3 bases at J, with 7 bases between the two ends. CDR3 size: 11 residues. CDR1 is DFQATT and CDR2 is SNEGSKA in the germline V gene (reference sequence). DNA of the CDR3: TGCAGTGCTACCACAGGCTACGAGCAGTACTTC. Translated: CSATTGYEQYF.

This clonotype came up many times. The rearrangement joins TRBV29-1 to TRBJ2-4, with 8 positions matching TRBD2. The CDR3 is made up of 16 amino acids. The ends lost 4 bases at V and 6 bases at J; junction bases unmatched: 14. The V gene's germline CDR1 is SQVTM and CDR2 ANQGSEA. The CDR3 reads CSVGFSAGTRINIQYF. DNA of the CDR3: TGCAGCGTTGGTTTTTCTGCGGGGACTAGAATAAACATTCAGTACTTC. Full variable domain (rest looked up from reference TRBV29-1 and TRBJ2-4): SAVISQKPSRDICQRGTSLTIQCQVDSQVTMMFWYRQQPGQSLTLIATANQGSEATYESGFVIDKFPISRPNLTFSTLTVSNMSPEDSSIYLCSVGFSAGTRINIQYFGAGTRLSVL.

This clonotype occurred many times. V gene TRBV7-8 combines with J gene TRBJ1-1, with 7 bases matching TRBD1. The V gene's germline CDR1 is SGHVS and CDR2 FQNEAQ. The CDR3 loop spans 13 amino acids. Losses at the gene ends were 4 bases for V and 7 bases for J; bases not matched to a gene: 6. In DNA, the CDR3 is TGTGCCAGCAGCTCCTCGGGACAGAGTGAAGCTTTCTTT. It yields the protein CASSSSGQSEAFF.

This clonotype was counted many times. CDR3: CASSLEAADNQPQHF. In DNA, the CDR3 is TGTGCCAGCAGCTTAGAGGCGGCGGACAATCAGCCCCAGCATTTT. The chain employs TRBV7-8 and TRBJ1-5; D gene ambiguous. The germline V gene encodes CDR1 SGHVS and CDR2 FQNEAQ. The V end was cut by 1 base, the J end by 3 bases, with 10 bases between. This CDR3 is built from 15 residues.

At least ten counts were recorded for this clonotype. The chain couples TRBV4-3 to TRBJ2-7, with D maybe TRBD1 (6 bases). V lost 4 bases and J 0 bases, leaving 10 bases between the germline ends. The CDR3 sequence is 14 residues long. CDR1 LGHNA and CDR2 YSLEER come from the germline V gene. CDR3 sequence reads: CASSRIGGSYEQYF. DNA for the CDR3: TGCGCCAGCAGCCGAATAGGGGGCTCCTACGAGCAGTACTTC.

This clonotype was seen at least ten times. The chain carries TRBV7-3 and TRBJ2-7; TRBD1 matches 9 bases. The CDR3 runs to 16 residues. Germline V CDR1 and CDR2: SGHTA, FQGTGA. With V trimmed by 5 bases and J by 3 bases, 11 bases remained unmatched. CDR3 protein: CASSPTRDRENYEQYF. DNA of the CDR3: TGTGCCAGCAGCCCTACCCGGGACAGGGAGAACTACGAGCAGTACTTC.

This clonotype was detected ten times or more. This rearrangement joins TRBV3-1 to TRBJ1-2; unclear D gene. The CDR3 runs to 15 residues. Germline CDR1 reads LGHDT; CDR2 reads YNNKEL (reference sequence). Trimming removed 4 bases from V and 3 bases from J, with 15 bases in between. In nucleotides, the CDR3 is TGTGCCAGCAGCCCACTCGGGTCCGGGGACTATGGCTACACCTTC. It translates to CASSPLGSGDYGYTF.

This clonotype was recorded at least ten times. The chain uses TRBV12-3 or TRBV12-4 and TRBJ2-7, with 12 bases fitting TRBD2. With V trimmed by 5 bases and J by 3 bases, 2 bases remained unmatched. The CDR3 is 14 amino acids. CDR3 sequence reads: CASSRLAGDYEQYF. CDR3 DNA sequence: TGTGCCAGCAGTAGACTAGCGGGAGACTACGAGCAGTACTTC.

There are a few counts of this clonotype. The chain uses TRBV12-3 or TRBV12-4 and TRBJ1-2; possible D gene TRBD1, 5 bases. The CDR3 covers 15 residues. With 4 bases removed from V and 9 bases from J, the gap between germline ends came to 21 bases. CDR3 sequence: CASSSNGRGPSRYTF. CDR3 nucleotide sequence: TGTGCCAGCAGTTCAAACGGACGGGGCCCAAGCCGCTACACCTTC.

This clonotype was found many times. This chain joins TRBV6-5 and TRBJ2-7; possibly TRBD1 or TRBD2 for D (5 bases each). This CDR3 is built from 13 residues. CDR1 and CDR2 (germline): MNHEY, SVGAGI. Deletions cut 6 bases from V and 6 bases from J, with 15 bases between. The CDR3: CASSRLGPLEQYF. The CDR3 DNA follows: TGTGCCAGCAGCCGACTGGGACCCCTCGAGCAGTACTTC.

Many counts were recorded for this clonotype. The CDR3 region has the DNA TGTGCCAGCAGCCTGACCTCCAGCAAAAACATTCAGTACTTC. Its translation is CASSLTSSKNIQYF. V and J are TRBV7-9 and TRBJ2-4, with unresolved D. The length of the CDR3 is 14 residues. Trimming removed 5 bases from V and 3 bases from J, with 11 bases in between. Germline V lookup: CDR1 SEHNR, CDR2 FQNEAQ (reference sequence).

This clonotype was seen repeatedly, ten times or more. V usage is TRBV7-2 and J usage is TRBJ2-5, with D perhaps matching TRBD1 (7 bases). The CDR3 has 17 residues. Per the germline V gene, CDR1 is SGHTA and CDR2 is FQGNSA. V was shortened by 5 bases and J by 6 bases, with 25 bases between the two germline ends. As DNA, the CDR3 is TGTGCCAGCAGCCAGACAGGGCGGGGAATAACCCTCCAGACCCAGTACTTC. Amino acid sequence: CASSQTGRGITLQTQYF.

As to this clonotype: A much larger clone lies a single base off, so this may be a read error. The rearrangement links TRBV20-1 to TRBJ1-6; D gene ambiguous. Germline V gene sequence: CDR1 DFQATT, CDR2 SNEGSKA (reference sequence). This CDR3 comprises 15 residues. V shed 1 base and J shed 3 bases, with 10 bases lying between them. CDR3 protein: CSARVPLDYNSPLHF. The DNA for the CDR3 is TGCAGTGCTAGAGTCCCCCTCGACTATAATTCACCCCTCCACTTT.

This clonotype was recorded at least ten times. The chain couples TRBV12-3 or TRBV12-4 to TRBJ1-1; D is uncertain. The CDR3 runs to 13 residues. Trimming took off 4 bases at V and 2 bases at J, with 8 bases between the two ends. CDR3 nucleotide sequence: TGTGCCAGCAGTTATCACGATAACACTGAAGCTTTCTTT. This sequence encodes CASSYHDNTEAFF.